This entry lists 5 T cell receptor beta chains sequenced from one sample in a study of blood T cell repertoires in COVID-19. Generated by immunoSEQ multiplex PCR, the TCRdb table keeps only in-frame clones and is missing some. The repertoire holds 70,000 to 95,000 clones, with about 81% as singletons. The material sequenced was peripheral blood. These receptor sequences come from a human donor in a cohort sampled during active COVID-19.

In this sample, this clone turned up a few times. The chain links TRBV5-1 to TRBJ2-7; 8 bases align to TRBD2. The CDR3 length is 17 residues. V gave up 4 bases and J gave up 0 bases; unmatched junction bases: 12. From germline, CDR1 is SGHRS and CDR2 YFSETQ. CDR3 DNA sequence: TGCGCCAGCAGCCCCTCTATTAGCGGGGATAGCTCCTACGAGCAGTACTTC. Translation: CASSPSISGDSSYEQYF.

V is TRBV7-2 and J is TRBJ1-2; D is perhaps TRBD1 (6 bases). V lost 5 bases to trimming and J lost 2 bases, with 18 bases between them. Germline CDR1 reads SGHTA; CDR2 reads FQGNSA. The CDR3 is 16 amino acids. CDR3 sequence (DNA): TGTGCCAGCAGCCTAGGGGGGAGGGGCGCAAACTATGGCTACACCTTC. It is translated as CASSLGGRGANYGYTF.

This chain links TRBV6-5 with TRBJ1-4, with 7 bases lining up with TRBD1. There are 14 residues in the CDR3. The ends lost 2 bases at V and 7 bases at J; junction bases unmatched: 4. The germline CDR1 and CDR2 sequences are MNHEY and SVGAGI. CDR3 nucleotides: TGTGCCAGCAGTTACCTGCAGGGGGTTGAAAAACTGTTTTTT. Its protein is CASSYLQGVEKLFF.

V and J are TRBV27 and TRBJ2-1; TRBD1 agrees at 9 bases. Germline CDR1 reads MNHEY; CDR2 reads SMNVEV (reference sequence). The V segment lost 8 bases and the J segment 9 bases; nucleotides outside the gene matches: 5. CDR3 length: 12 amino acids. The CDR3 reads CASGTGLGEQFF. As DNA, the CDR3 is TGTGCCAGCGGGACAGGGTTGGGTGAGCAGTTCTTC.

CDR3 sequence reads: CASSLARRAEEQYF. CDR3 DNA: TGTGCCAGCAGCTTAGCTCGGCGGGCGGAGGAGCAGTACTTC. The J gene is TRBJ2-7, the V gene TRBV7-2, with a tentative D call TRBD2 (5 bases). This CDR3 has 14 amino acids. Trimming took 0 bases from V and 7 from J, leaving 13 bases between them. Germline values: CDR1 SGHTA, CDR2 FQGNSA.